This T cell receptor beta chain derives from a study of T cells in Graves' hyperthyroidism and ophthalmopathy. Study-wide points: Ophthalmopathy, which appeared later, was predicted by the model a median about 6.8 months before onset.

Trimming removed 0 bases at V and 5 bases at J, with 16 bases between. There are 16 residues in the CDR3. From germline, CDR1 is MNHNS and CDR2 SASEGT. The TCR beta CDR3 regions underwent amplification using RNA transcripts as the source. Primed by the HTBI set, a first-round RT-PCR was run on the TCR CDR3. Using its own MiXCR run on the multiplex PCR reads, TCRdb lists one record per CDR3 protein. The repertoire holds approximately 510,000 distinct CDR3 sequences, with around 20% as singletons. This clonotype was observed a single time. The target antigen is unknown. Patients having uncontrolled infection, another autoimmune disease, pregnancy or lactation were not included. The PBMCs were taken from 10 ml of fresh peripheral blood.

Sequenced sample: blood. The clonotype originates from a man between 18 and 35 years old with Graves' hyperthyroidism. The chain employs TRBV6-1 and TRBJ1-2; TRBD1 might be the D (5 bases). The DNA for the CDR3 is TGTGCCAGCAGTGAAGCGGGGGGGGTGAAGGTTTATGGCTACACCTTC. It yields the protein CASSEAGGVKVYGYTF.